One and the same sample provided the 24 T cell receptor beta chains below, sequenced in a study of T cell responses to AZD1222 COVID-19 vaccine. Using immunoSEQ multiplex PCR, the repertoire was profiled, and TCRdb retains in-frame clones only, with some absent. Altogether roughly 120,000 clones are present, 87% being singletons, with the ten largest covering 8.5% to 10%. Sequenced here: peripheral blood, sampled on day 0 of AZD1222 vaccination. The receptors stem from an adult in good health.

The J gene is TRBJ1-2, the V gene TRBV12-3 or TRBV12-4, with 9 bases identical to TRBD1. Trimming removed 8 bases from V and 2 bases from J; junction bases left unmatched: 0. The CDR3 sequence is 12 residues long. The CDR3 loop is CASGQGNYGYTF. The CDR3 DNA reads as TGTGCCAGCGGACAGGGGAACTATGGCTACACCTTC.

The V gene is TRBV6-5, the J gene TRBJ1-1, with D tentatively TRBD1 (6 bases). The V gene lost 4 bases and the J gene lost 6 bases, with 15 bases spanning the gap. Per germline, CDR1 MNHEY and CDR2 SVGAGI. This CDR3 region has 14 residues. CDR3 in amino acids: CASSSFSQGAEAFF. As DNA, the CDR3 is TGTGCCAGCAGTTCCTTTTCACAGGGTGCTGAAGCTTTCTTT.

CDR3 protein: CASSPEGISGETQYF. CDR3 coding DNA: TGTGCCAGCAGCCCGGAGGGGATTTCGGGGGAGACCCAGTACTTC. V is TRBV7-9 and J is TRBJ2-5; D is possibly TRBD2 (6 bases). Looked up from germline, CDR1 is SEHNR and CDR2 is FQNEAQ (reference sequence). CDR3 length: 15 residues. V was cut by 5 bases and J by 5 bases, with 18 bases left in between.

V is TRBV19 and J is TRBJ1-2; 9 bases map to TRBD1. Losses at the gene ends were 2 bases for V and 7 bases for J; bases not matched to a gene: 2. The CDR3 covers 13 residues. Germline V gene lookup returns CDR1 LNHDA and CDR2 SQIVND (reference sequence). This chain's CDR3 is CASSILQGAGYTF. The CDR3 DNA follows: TGTGCCAGTAGTATATTACAGGGGGCTGGCTACACCTTC.

The gene calls are TRBV27 and TRBJ1-1; no clear D. This CDR3 spans 12 amino acids. From germline, CDR1 is MNHEY and CDR2 SMNVEV (reference sequence). Trimming pared 6 bases from V and 6 bases from J, leaving 11 bases between. In DNA, the CDR3 is TGTGCCAGCAGAGAGCCGGTCCCTGAAGCTTTCTTT. Protein: CASREPVPEAFF.

The chain uses TRBV10-3 and TRBJ1-4; D is unresolved. V was cut by 3 bases and J by 15 bases, with 14 bases left in between. Germline lookup yields CDR1 ENHRY and CDR2 SYGVKD. The CDR3 runs 12 residues. CDR3 sequence (DNA): TGTGCCATCAGTGACGACGCCCCGAACTTGTTTTTT. Its translation is CAISDDAPNLFF.

This chain links TRBV27 with TRBJ2-2; 8 bases are a match to TRBD2. Germline V gene lookup returns CDR1 MNHEY and CDR2 SMNVEV (reference sequence). This CDR3 is built from 18 residues. Trimming took 6 bases from V and 4 from J; bases not matched to a gene: 16. CDR3 nucleotide sequence: TGTGCCAGCAGGCGCGGGGGGCCTGCCGACATAGCCACCGGGGAGCTGTTTTTT. It codes for CASRRGGPADIATGELFF.

J is TRBJ2-1 and V is TRBV27; D is ambiguous. Trimming removed 2 bases at V and 6 bases at J, with 17 bases between. The CDR3 length is 16 residues. CDR1 MNHEY and CDR2 SMNVEV come from the germline V gene (reference sequence). CDR3 loop: CASSLGSIGSGNEQFF. The DNA of the CDR3 is TGTGCCAGCAGTTTAGGTAGTATCGGATCGGGCAATGAGCAGTTCTTC.

With respect to this clone: Other DNA sequences within the sample encode an identical CDR3. J is TRBJ2-7 and V is TRBV11-3; D ambiguous. V was trimmed by 3 bases and J by 2 bases, leaving 8 bases between them. Germline CDR1 reads SGHNT; CDR2 reads YENEEA. The CDR3 loop spans 13 amino acids. The CDR3 DNA is TGTGCCAGCAGCTTCTCCACTACCTACGAGCAGTACTTC. This encodes CASSFSTTYEQYF.

This chain links TRBV6-5 with TRBJ2-1, with 10 bases that match TRBD2. CDR3 length: 16 amino acids. J was trimmed by 5 bases and V by 0 bases; bases with no gene match: 4. Germline V CDR1 and CDR2: MNHEY, SVGAGI. In nucleotides, the CDR3 is TGTGCCAGCAGTTACTCTAGCGGGGGGTTCGACAATGAGCAGTTCTTC. Its translation: CASSYSSGGFDNEQFF.

This clone has just a few counts. The rearrangement joins TRBV5-6 to TRBJ1-5; tentatively, D is TRBD1 (6 bases). Germline V CDR1 and CDR2: SGHDT, YYEEEE. This CDR3 comprises 15 residues. The V gene lost 5 bases and the J gene lost 7 bases, with 19 bases spanning the gap. CDR3 region: CASSRGWGAGQPQHF. The CDR3, as DNA: TGTGCCAGCAGTAGGGGGTGGGGAGCAGGCCAGCCCCAGCATTTT.

This clone has more than one count but fewer than ten. This chain connects TRBV6-1 to TRBJ2-5; 9 nucleotides agree with TRBD1. V was pared by 2 bases and J by 6 bases, with 10 bases of the junction left unmatched. The CDR3 consists of 16 residues. Germline V lookup: CDR1 MNHNS, CDR2 SASEGT. The CDR3 nucleotides are TGTGCCAGCAGTGAACTGACAGGGGGGACGGTGAAGACCCAGTACTTC. This gives the protein CASSELTGGTVKTQYF.

The V and J genes are TRBV9 and TRBJ2-1; 9 bases map to TRBD2. Germline values: CDR1 SGDLS, CDR2 YYNGEE. CDR3 size: 19 residues. V shed 4 bases and J 12 bases; nucleotides not matched to a gene: 26. Here the CDR3 reads CASSHHPPVREGLLGVQFF. Here the CDR3 DNA reads TGTGCCAGCAGCCATCACCCCCCCGTGCGGGAGGGCCTTTTAGGGGTGCAGTTCTTC.

The table lists this clone with a count of one. The chain uses TRBV13 and TRBJ2-3; 7 bases align to TRBD2. Germline trimming cut 1 base from V and 9 bases from J; bases unmatched to any gene: 10. There are 15 residues in the CDR3. Germline CDR1 PRHDT, CDR2 FYEKMQ (reference sequence). The CDR3 is CASSLAFKGRGTQYF. CDR3 bases: TGTGCCAGCAGCTTAGCCTTCAAGGGGCGGGGGACGCAGTATTTT.

This chain joins TRBV2 and TRBJ2-1, with 7 bases lining up with TRBD2. This CDR3 region has 16 residues. V gave up 5 bases and J gave up 8 bases; unmatched junction bases: 15. Per germline, CDR1 SNHLY and CDR2 FYNNEI. CDR3 DNA: TGTGCCAGCAGTAACCCTAGCGGTCGGTGGGTCGATGAGCAGTTCTTC. Protein sequence: CASSNPSGRWVDEQFF.

The V and J genes are TRBV2 and TRBJ1-5; the D is unclear. This CDR3 is 12 amino acids long. The V end was cut by 7 bases, the J end by 3 bases, with 7 bases between. CDR1 and CDR2 (germline): SNHLY, FYNNEI. For the CDR3, the DNA is TGTGCCAGCAACCGAGTCAATCAGCCCCAGCATTTT. Amino acids: CASNRVNQPQHF.

The V and J genes are TRBV29-1 and TRBJ2-1; tentatively, D is TRBD1 (6 bases). From germline, CDR1 is SQVTM and CDR2 ANQGSEA. This CDR3 region has 14 residues. Deletions cut 6 bases from V and 1 base from J, with 13 bases between. The CDR3 protein is CSVRPGASYNEQFF. The CDR3 DNA reads TGCAGCGTCAGACCAGGGGCGTCCTACAATGAGCAGTTCTTC.

The genes are TRBV7-2 and TRBJ1-2, with 7 bases fitting TRBD1. V shed 2 bases and J 3 bases; nucleotides not matched to a gene: 6. The CDR3 spans 15 residues. From germline, CDR1 is SGHTA and CDR2 FQGNSA. Here the CDR3 reads CASSLSLTGYYGYTF. The DNA for the CDR3 is TGTGCCAGCAGCTTATCCCTGACAGGGTACTATGGCTACACCTTC.

The V call is TRBV6-5, the J call TRBJ1-1; D not resolved. The CDR3 length is 15 residues. Trimming stripped 2 bases from V and 0 bases from J, with 10 bases between. Germline CDR1 and CDR2: MNHEY and SVGAGI. The CDR3 region is CASSYGPDMNTEAFF. The CDR3 DNA follows: TGTGCCAGCAGTTACGGGCCAGATATGAACACTGAAGCTTTCTTT.

The rearrangement uses TRBV24-1 and TRBJ2-5; a weak D match, TRBD2 (6 bases). This CDR3 is built from 13 residues. Trimming took off 5 bases at V and 5 bases at J, with 11 bases between the two ends. CDR1 and CDR2 (germline): KGHDR, SFDVKD. CDR3 region: CATSGTSRETQYF. Here the CDR3 DNA reads TGTGCCACCAGTGGCACTAGCCGGGAGACCCAGTACTTC.

The rearrangement joins TRBV29-1 to TRBJ2-1; D is undetermined. V was clipped by 6 bases and J by 0 bases, with 9 bases between them. From germline, CDR1 is SQVTM and CDR2 ANQGSEA. The CDR3 has 13 residues. The CDR3 sequence: CSVGWSSYNEQFF. In nucleotides, the CDR3 is TGCAGCGTCGGATGGAGCTCCTACAATGAGCAGTTCTTC.

The genes are TRBV7-2 and TRBJ1-1; TRBD1 agrees at 7 bases. The CDR3 contains 12 residues. Germline loops: CDR1 SGHTA, CDR2 FQGNSA. Trimming took 3 bases from V and 8 from J; bases not matched to a gene: 3. The CDR3 loop reads CASSFPTGEAFF. CDR3 DNA sequence: TGTGCCAGCAGCTTTCCGACAGGGGAAGCTTTCTTT.

V is TRBV6-5 and J is TRBJ2-5, with D tentatively TRBD1 (6 bases). V lost 6 bases and J lost 13, with 24 bases in between. CDR3 length: 14 residues. Germline CDR1 MNHEY, CDR2 SVGAGI. CDR3 loop: CASSPHSRQDVPYF. CDR3 DNA sequence: TGTGCCAGCAGCCCCCATTCCCGACAGGACGTCCCGTACTTC.

The CDR3 sequence: CASSNRQVNTEAFF. In DNA form, the CDR3 reads TGTGCCAGCAGCAATCGACAGGTGAACACTGAAGCTTTCTTT. This chain uses TRBV2 with TRBJ1-1; perhaps TRBD1 as D (6 bases). Per the germline V gene, CDR1 is SNHLY and CDR2 is FYNNEI. V was trimmed by 6 bases and J by 0 bases, leaving 11 bases between them. This CDR3 is 14 amino acids long.